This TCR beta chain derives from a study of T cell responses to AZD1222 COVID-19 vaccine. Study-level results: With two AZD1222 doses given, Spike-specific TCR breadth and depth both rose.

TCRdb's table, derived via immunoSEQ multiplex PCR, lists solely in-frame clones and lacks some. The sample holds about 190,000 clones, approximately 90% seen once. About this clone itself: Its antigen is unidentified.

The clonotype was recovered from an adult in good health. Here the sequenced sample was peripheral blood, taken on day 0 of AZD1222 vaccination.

In DNA form, the CDR3 reads TGTGCCAGCAGCCAAGGAGACAGCAATCAGCCCCAGCATTTT. It translates to CASSQGDSNQPQHF. The chain carries TRBV3-1 (or the pseudogene TRBV3-2) and TRBJ1-5; D is unresolved. The CDR3 covers 14 residues. The germline CDR1 and CDR2 sequences are LGHDT and YNNKEL (reference sequence). Deletions cut 1 base from V and 1 base from J, with 5 bases between.